A selection of T cell receptor beta chains follows, all from one sample in a study of T-cell memory formation after mild COVID-19. TCRdb passed the 5' RACE reads through MiXCR, listing each CDR3 protein once. The top ten hold approximately 23% of the sample, which has roughly 300,000 distinct CDR3 sequences, 8.2% seen once. Specimen: PBMCs or a T cell subset sorted from them (not recorded which). All receptors derive from a young man who had mild COVID-19 (a few samples of this study predate the infection). Cell type and time point are not known. Each CDR3 is given with its conserved first and last residue. A D gene is named only where the DNA matches it firmly. Size is omitted from some rows. Given values are once, few, many or a class for expanded clones.

-	TRBV18	few	TRBJ1-6	TGTGCCAGCTCACTCCCGGGCAGGGCGGAACAAAATTCACCCCTCCACTTT	CASSLPGRAEQNSPLHF
-	TRBV4-3	few	TRBJ2-3	TGCGCCAGCAGCCAAGATCAGCCCACACCCACAGATACGCAGTATTTT	CASSQDQPTPTDTQYF
TRBD2	TRBV7-9	-	TRBJ2-2	TGTGCCAGCAGCCGGAAGCGGGGGGCCCTTGACGGGGAGCTGTTTTTT	CASSRKRGALDGELFF
TRBD2	TRBV3-1	few	TRBJ2-2	TGTGCCAGCAGCCGCGGGGGGGCCACGGACACCGGGGAGCTGTTTTTT	CASSRGGATDTGELFF
-	TRBV10-3	-	TRBJ1-4	TGTGCCATCAGTGAGATCCGACAGACCGAAAAACTGTTTTTT	CAISEIRQTEKLFF
-	TRBV5-1	few	TRBJ2-3	TGCGCCAGCAGTGCGGAGGTTTCTAGCACAGATACGCAGTATTTT	CASSAEVSSTDTQYF
TRBD2	TRBV5-1	few	TRBJ2-3	TGCGCCAGCAGCTTGGAATCCGGGGGGAGCACAGATACGCAGTATTTT	CASSLESGGSTDTQYF
-	TRBV7-9	few	TRBJ2-6	TGTGCCAGCAGCCCAGGGAGCGCTGGGGCCAACGTCCTGACTTTC	CASSPGSAGANVLTF
-	TRBV5-1	many	TRBJ2-1	TGCGCCAGCAGCATGCGGGGTTACAATGAGCAGTTCTTC	CASSMRGYNEQFF
TRBD2	TRBV5-1	-	TRBJ2-1	TGCGCCAGCAGCCTGGGACTAGCTCTGAATGAGCAGTTCTTC	CASSLGLALNEQFF
TRBD1	TRBV23-1	-	TRBJ2-3	TGCGCCAGCAGTCAATTACGGGACAGGGTGGGCACAGATACGCAGTATTTT	CASSQLRDRVGTDTQYF
-	TRBV6-1	-	TRBJ2-7	TGTGCCAGCAGTGAAGATGGGGGGGCCGGTTACGAGCAGTACTTC	CASSEDGGAGYEQYF
-	TRBV12-3/TRBV12-4	many	TRBJ2-6	TGTGCCAGCAGTTTAGGGCAGCATATCTCTGGGGCCAACGTCCTGACTTTC	CASSLGQHISGANVLTF
-	TRBV27	many	TRBJ2-2	TGTGCCAGCAGTTCGCGTGGAGACAGAATAACCGGGGAGCTGTTTTTT	CASSSRGDRITGELFF
TRBD2	TRBV18	few	TRBJ2-1	TGTGCCAGCTCACCACCGGGACTAGCTACCTACAATGAGCAGTTCTTC	CASSPPGLATYNEQFF
TRBD1	TRBV11-2	-	TRBJ1-2	TGTGCCAGCACGAGACCGGGACAGAAGTATGGCTACACCTTC	CASTRPGQKYGYTF
TRBD2	TRBV9	few	TRBJ2-1	TGTGCCAGCAGCCTAAGAGCGGGGGGGTTGGATGAGCAGTTCTTC	CASSLRAGGLDEQFF
-	TRBV7-2	-	TRBJ2-3	TGTGCCAGCAGCTTAGCTCTAGGGGATACGCAGTATTTT	CASSLALGDTQYF
TRBD2	TRBV2	-	TRBJ2-3	TGTGCCAGCAGTGGGATAGCGGGGGCCACTAGCACAGATACGCAGTATTTT	CASSGIAGATSTDTQYF
-	TRBV4-3	-	TRBJ2-5	TGCGCCAGCAGCCAAGATCTTGGGACATCGGGCGGCGAGACCCAGTACTTC	CASSQDLGTSGGETQYF
TRBD1	TRBV24-1	-	TRBJ2-2	TGTGCCACCAGCCGCTGGGACAGGGGGCTCGGGGAGCTGTTTTTT	CATSRWDRGLGELFF
-	TRBV11-3	many	TRBJ2-1	TGTGCCAGCAGCCTTGGGGGGGGCGGGAGTCACAATGAGCAGTTCTTC	CASSLGGGGSHNEQFF
TRBD1	TRBV20-1	once	TRBJ1-5	TGCAGTGCCGAGGGTTCCGGGACAGCAAGTCAGCCCCAGCATTTT	CSAEGSGTASQPQHF
TRBD2	TRBV7-8	-	TRBJ2-2	TGTGCCAGCAGCTTGGGACTAGCGGTTGAGCTGTTTTTT	CASSLGLAVELFF
-	TRBV5-1	few	TRBJ2-5	TGCGCCAGCAGCTTGGGGGTGGGAACGCTCGGACAAGAGACCCAGTACTTC	CASSLGVGTLGQETQYF
-	TRBV5-8	many	TRBJ2-5	TGTGCCAGCAGCCGACACCTGGGGGAGACCCAGTACTTC	CASSRHLGETQYF
-	TRBV28	-	TRBJ1-2	TGTGCCAGCGAGTCCGGCTCAACGAGCGACTATGGCTACACCTTC	CASESGSTSDYGYTF
-	TRBV20-1	-	TRBJ1-1	TGCAGTGCTAGGGAACCCGGACTCAAAGCTTTCTTT	CSAREPGLKAFF
-	TRBV4-3	few	TRBJ2-7	TGCGCCAGCAGCCGGGACGGAATGAGCTCCTACGAGCAGTACTTC	CASSRDGMSSYEQYF
TRBD2	TRBV27	-	TRBJ2-5	TGTGCCAGCAGGCGACTAGCGGGGGGGCCAGAGACCCAGTACTTC	CASRRLAGGPETQYF
TRBD2	TRBV7-2	-	TRBJ2-3	TGTGCCAGCAGCCCCCCCCAACGAGCGGGGGGGCGTTCGGATACGCAGTATTTT	CASSPPQRAGGRSDTQYF
TRBD1	TRBV6-6	-	TRBJ1-4	TGTGCCAGCAGTCACCGGGACAGGGTCGTAAAACTGTTTTTT	CASSHRDRVVKLFF
-	TRBV12-3/TRBV12-4	few	TRBJ1-3	TGTGCCAGCAGCCACAGAATAGGGGACCCCTCTGGAAACACCATATATTTT	CASSHRIGDPSGNTIYF
-	TRBV12-3/TRBV12-4	-	TRBJ2-3	TGTGCCAGCAGAGCCCACGCCAGCACAGATACGCAGTATTTT	CASRAHASTDTQYF
TRBD2	TRBV27	-	TRBJ2-5	TGTGCCAGCAGTTTCACGGGGGGGGGCGAGACCCAGTACTTC	CASSFTGGGETQYF
-	TRBV27	-	TRBJ1-2	TGTGCCAGCAGTCGGCAAGGGTTCTACTATGGCTACACCTTC	CASSRQGFYYGYTF
-	TRBV24-1	few	TRBJ1-2	TGTGCCACCAGTGATTCCGGGAGTGCGCGGCACTATGGCTACACCTTC	CATSDSGSARHYGYTF
-	TRBV7-2	many	TRBJ2-5	TGTGCCAGCAGCTTCGCGCGGGGCGGAGTAGAGACCCAGTACTTC	CASSFARGGVETQYF
TRBD1	TRBV7-8	few	TRBJ1-2	TGTGCCAGCAGCTCGGGACAGGGGGCATATGGCTACACCTTC	CASSSGQGAYGYTF
TRBD2	TRBV9	many	TRBJ2-3	TGTGCCAGCAGCCCCGGCGCGGGGGAAACAGATACGCAGTATTTT	CASSPGAGETDTQYF
TRBD1	TRBV4-2	many	TRBJ1-1	TGTGCCAGCAGCCAAGAGGGACAGGGTCCCGTGACTGCTTTCTTT	CASSQEGQGPVTAFF
-	TRBV6-2/TRBV6-3	few	TRBJ2-2	TGTGCCAGCAGTTTACTCCCGGGGCGGTCCCCCGGGGAGCTGTTTTTT	CASSLLPGRSPGELFF
-	TRBV12-3/TRBV12-4	many	TRBJ2-3	TGTGCCAGCAGTTACGGAGGATCTAGGGGATCAGATACGCAGTATTTT	CASSYGGSRGSDTQYF
-	TRBV27	-	TRBJ1-6	TGTGCCAGCACCCAACAGGGTACCAATTCACCCCTCCACTTT	CASTQQGTNSPLHF
-	TRBV7-8	many	TRBJ1-6	TGTGCCAGCAGCTCCCAAAATTACCGGGCAACGGGGCCCCTCCACTTT	CASSSQNYRATGPLHF